These 10 T cell receptor beta chains originate from one sample sequenced in a study of early T cells in non-severe SARS-CoV-2 infection. TCRdb independently ran MiXCR on the 5' RACE reads; one entry per CDR3 protein. This table has approximately 69,000 distinct CDR3 sequences, about 9.4% appearing once. The sequencing input was whole blood. The source of these receptors is an adult who was a healthcare worker with PCR-confirmed SARS-CoV-2 infection or an uninfected control (not recorded which).

This clonotype showed up just a few times. This chain connects TRBV28 to TRBJ1-1; 8 positions match TRBD1. The CDR3 has 13 residues. After removal of 6 bases from V and 4 bases from J, the junction contained 4 bases not matched to a gene. Germline-derived CDR1 and CDR2 are MDHEN and SYDVKM. Here the CDR3 reads CASSLTGGTEAFF. CDR3 DNA: TGTGCCAGCAGCCTTACAGGGGGCACTGAAGCTTTCTTT. The complete variable domain, with remaining parts taken from reference TRBV28 and TRBJ1-1, reads DVKVTQSSRYLVKRTGEKVFLECVQDMDHENMFWYRQDPGLGLRLIYFSYDVKMKEKGDIPEGYSVSREKKERFSLILESASTNQTSMYLCASSLTGGTEAFFGQGTRLTVV.

This clonotype has a handful of counts. The genes are TRBV5-5 and TRBJ2-7; D is perhaps TRBD1 (6 bases). V was pared by 2 bases and J by 2 bases, with 14 bases between. The CDR3 sequence is 15 residues long. CDR1 SGHKS and CDR2 YYEKEE come from the germline V gene (reference sequence). CDR3 protein: CASSFVPGQTYEQYF. As DNA, the CDR3 is TGTGCCAGCAGCTTTGTTCCAGGACAGACCTACGAGCAGTACTTC.

This clonotype was seen only a few times. This chain joins TRBV20-1 and TRBJ2-3, with 12 bases identical to TRBD2. CDR3 size: 17 residues. Germline V gives CDR1 DFQATT, CDR2 SNEGSKA (reference sequence). Trimming took 3 bases from V and 2 from J; bases not matched to a gene: 9. CDR3 nucleotides: TGCAGTGCTAGTAGGCTAGCGGGAGGGCCGAACACAGATACGCAGTATTTT. Translated, it gives CSASRLAGGPNTDTQYF.

This clonotype was counted ten times or more. The chain recombines TRBV4-1 with TRBJ1-1, with D maybe TRBD1 (5 bases). The CDR3 is 14 residues long. CDR1 is MGHRA and CDR2 is YSYEKL in the germline V gene. V was clipped by 0 bases and J by 5 bases, with 10 bases between them. CDR3 in amino acids: CASSQDGGRTEAFF. CDR3 coding DNA: TGCGCCAGCAGCCAAGATGGGGGGAGGACTGAAGCTTTCTTT.

At least ten counts were recorded for this clonotype. The V call is TRBV9, the J call TRBJ2-5; D is unclear. The CDR3 extends over 13 amino acids. Germline CDR1 and CDR2: SGDLS and YYNGEE. V shed 0 bases and J shed 5 bases, with 8 bases lying between them. CDR3 protein: CASSVGMEETQYF. The CDR3 nucleotides are TGTGCCAGCAGCGTAGGAATGGAGGAGACCCAGTACTTC.

The chain has TRBV6-5 and TRBJ2-2, with a possible D match to TRBD1 (6 bases). Trimming pared 6 bases from V and 0 bases from J, leaving 11 bases between. Germline CDR1 reads MNHEY; CDR2 reads SVGAGI. The CDR3 length is 15 residues. CDR3 sequence (DNA): TGTGCCAGCAGCAGGACAGTCGCGAACACCGGGGAGCTGTTTTTT. Protein sequence: CASSRTVANTGELFF.

Ten or more counts support this clonotype. The chain joins TRBV6-6 to TRBJ1-4; 7 nucleotides match TRBD1. Looked up from germline, CDR1 is MNHNY and CDR2 is SVGAGI (reference sequence). The CDR3 contains 14 residues. V was pared by 5 bases and J by 5 bases, with 5 bases of the junction left unmatched. The CDR3 here is CASSRDRVNEKLFF. The CDR3 DNA follows: TGTGCCAGCAGTCGAGACAGGGTAAATGAAAAACTGTTTTTT.

This chain uses TRBV7-2 with TRBJ2-7; 7 bases map to TRBD2. The CDR3 covers 16 residues. Unmatched junction bases numbered 10, after V lost 5 bases and J lost 0 bases. From germline, CDR1 is SGHTA and CDR2 FQGNSA. As DNA, the CDR3 is TGTGCCAGCAGCGGGGGGGTAGCCGCCAGCTCCTACGAGCAGTACTTC. This encodes CASSGGVAASSYEQYF.

The chain couples TRBV11-2 to TRBJ2-3, with TRBD2 matching 9 bases. The V gene end was trimmed by 1 base and the J gene end by 2 bases; junction bases not matched to a gene: 10. The CDR3 is 18 amino acids. Germline V CDR1 and CDR2: SGHAT, FQNNGV. CDR3 protein: CASSLGLAAGYNTDTQYF. The DNA for the CDR3 is TGTGCCAGCAGCTTAGGACTAGCGGCGGGTTATAACACAGATACGCAGTATTTT.

There are a few counts of this clonotype. The rearrangement links TRBV29-1 to TRBJ1-2; 7 bases are a match to TRBD1. The CDR3 is made up of 13 amino acids. Looked up from germline, CDR1 is SQVTM and CDR2 is ANQGSEA. The V gene end was trimmed by 2 bases and the J gene end by 6 bases; junction bases not matched to a gene: 6. The CDR3 loop reads CSVESQGVDGYTF. CDR3 DNA: TGCAGCGTTGAAAGTCAGGGGGTGGATGGCTACACCTTC.